The 23 T cell receptor beta chains reported below all come from one sample, sequenced in a study of T cell repertoires in cytomegalovirus infection. These receptors are not linked to any known antigen. Each CDR3 protein is one row after TCRdb ran MiXCR on the reads. The sample consists of about 900,000 distinct CDR3 sequences, less than 35% of them appearing once. The sequencing used cultured CD8+ T cells from PBMCs, collected from culture after CMV antigen stimulation. All receptors derive from a human donor in good health (CMV status not recorded). Some clones in this sample may be carry-over from other donors' samples.

The chain uses TRBV5-4 and TRBJ2-5; weak D call: TRBD2 (6 bases). The CDR3 extends over 15 amino acids. Germline V gene lookup returns CDR1 SGHNT and CDR2 YYREEE (reference sequence). Trimming took off 1 base at V and 0 bases at J, with 10 bases between the two ends. For the CDR3, the DNA is TGTGCCAGCAGCTTGTTCCCGGGAGACCAAGAGACCCAGTACTTC. Amino acid sequence: CASSLFPGDQETQYF.

V and J are TRBV9 and TRBJ1-1; no firm D call. This CDR3 is 11 amino acids long. V was pared by 4 bases and J by 7 bases, with 8 bases between. The germline CDR1 and CDR2 sequences are SGDLS and YYNGEE. Here the CDR3 DNA reads TGTGCCAGCAGCCCTGTGATTGAAGCTTTCTTT. Protein sequence: CASSPVIEAFF.

This clonotype has ten or more counts. The rearrangement uses TRBV7-9 and TRBJ2-5; 7 bases agree with TRBD1. J was trimmed by 2 bases and V by 5 bases; bases with no gene match: 8. Germline V gene sequence: CDR1 SEHNR, CDR2 FQNEAQ (reference sequence). This CDR3 has 15 residues. The CDR3 DNA reads as TGTGCCAGCAGCGGGGGTCAGGGGGAACAAGAGACCCAGTACTTC. Residues: CASSGGQGEQETQYF.

The V call is TRBV28, the J call TRBJ1-5; D unresolved. Germline-derived CDR1 and CDR2 are MDHEN and SYDVKM. The CDR3 covers 15 residues. V gave up 1 base and J gave up 1 base, with 8 bases separating them. This chain's CDR3 is CASSLSVRSNQPQHF. The CDR3 DNA follows: TGTGCCAGCAGTTTATCGGTTCGGAGCAATCAGCCCCAGCATTTT.

This clonotype was counted a few times. This chain links TRBV2 with TRBJ1-2, with TRBD1 identical over 11 bases. The CDR3 runs 16 residues. V was pared by 3 bases and J by 1 base, with 4 bases of the junction left unmatched. Germline V gives CDR1 SNHLY, CDR2 FYNNEI. CDR3 DNA sequence: TGTGCCAGCAGTGACCCGGGACAGGGGGTTAACTATGGCTACACCTTC. Protein: CASSDPGQGVNYGYTF.

Regarding this clonotype: This clone may be a read error of a much larger clone one base away. The chain recombines TRBV7-9 with TRBJ2-7; a possible D gene is TRBD1 (6 bases). The CDR3 has 12 amino acids. Germline CDR1 reads SEHNR; CDR2 reads FQNEAQ (reference sequence). V shed 5 bases and J shed 3 bases, with 8 bases lying between them. The CDR3 is CASSRDIYEQYF. The CDR3 DNA is TGTGCCAGCAGCCGGGACATCTACGAGCAGTACTTC.

V is TRBV5-5 and J is TRBJ2-1; 8 nucleotides align to TRBD2. The trim removed 4 bases at V and 5 bases at J, leaving 5 bases unmatched. Germline CDR1 reads SGHKS; CDR2 reads YYEKEE (reference sequence). This CDR3 is built from 14 residues. The CDR3 loop reads CASSRLATHNEQFF. The CDR3 DNA is TGTGCCAGCAGCAGACTAGCGACGCACAATGAGCAGTTCTTC. The full variable domain, completed using reference TRBV5-5 and TRBJ2-1, is DAGVTQSPTHLIKTRGQQVTLRCSPISGHKSVSWYQQVLGQGPQFIFQYYEKEERGRGNFPDRFSARQFPNYSSELNVNALLLGDSALYLCASSRLATHNEQFFGPGTRLTVL.

A word on this clonotype: An end of the junction differs from the germline gene, which may be a read error. J is TRBJ2-1 and V is TRBV7-7, with 12 bases fitting TRBD2. The CDR3 runs to 17 residues. The germline CDR1 and CDR2 sequences are SSHAT and FNYEAQ (reference sequence). The CDR3, as DNA: TGTGCTAGCAGCTCAGGGGCTAGCGGGGGGGCTCGCAATGAGCAGTTCTTC. Its protein is CASSSGASGGARNEQFF.

This clonotype was seen ten or more times. This rearrangement joins TRBV7-6 to TRBJ2-1, with a possible D match to TRBD1 (6 bases). The CDR3 sequence is 15 residues long. Per the germline V gene, CDR1 is SGHVS and CDR2 is FNYEAQ. V lost 4 bases and J lost 6, with 16 bases in between. CDR3 nucleotides: TGTGCCAGCAGCTACTCAGCCGAAGGGGGCAATGAGCAGTTCTTC. Amino acid sequence: CASSYSAEGGNEQFF.

This clonotype was observed a few times. Its ends do not fully match the called genes, so a read error is possible. This chain's CDR3 is CASSFQAGGEGTQYF. The DNA for the CDR3 is TGTGCTAGCAGCTTTCAGGCGGGGGGGGAAGGTACGCAGTATTTT. V and J are TRBV7-7 and TRBJ2-3, with 9 nucleotides matching TRBD2. CDR3 size: 15 residues. Germline V CDR1 and CDR2: SSHAT, FNYEAQ (reference sequence). Full variable domain (rest looked up from reference TRBV7-7 and TRBJ2-3): GAGVSQSPRYKVTKRGQDVTLRCDPISSHATLYWYQQALGQGPEFLTYFNYEAQPDKSGLPSDRFSAERPEGSISTLTIQRTEQRDSAMYRCASSFQAGGEGTQYFGPGTRLTVL.

The rearrangement uses TRBV27 and TRBJ2-6, with D possibly being TRBD1 (5 bases). Germline-derived CDR1 and CDR2 are MNHEY and SMNVEV (reference sequence). The CDR3 runs 17 residues. The germline V and J ends were trimmed by 2 bases and 0 bases, with 11 bases remaining between them. CDR3 amino acids: CASSLGPGPSGANVLTF. Written as DNA, the CDR3 is TGTGCCAGCAGTTTAGGGCCAGGGCCCTCTGGGGCCAACGTCCTGACTTTC. Combining the CDR3 with reference TRBV27 and TRBJ2-6 gives the whole variable domain EAQVTQNPRYLITVTGKKLTVTCSQNMNHEYMSWYRQDPGLGLRQIYYSMNVEVTDKGDVPEGYKVSRKEKRNFPLILESPSPNQTSLYFCASSLGPGPSGANVLTFGAGSRLTVL.

This clonotype was seen only a few times. The chain carries TRBV12-3 or TRBV12-4 and TRBJ2-1; TRBD2 aligns across 11 bases. CDR3 size: 13 residues. V was clipped by 6 bases and J by 8 bases; unmatched bases: 3. The CDR3 here is CASSPSGGYEQFF. The CDR3 region has the DNA TGTGCCAGCAGCCCTAGCGGGGGGTATGAGCAGTTCTTC.

The V call is TRBV10-3, the J call TRBJ2-1, with 7 bases fitting TRBD1. Unmatched junction bases numbered 3, after V lost 9 bases and J lost 7 bases. Germline CDR1 is ENHRY and CDR2 is SYGVKD. This CDR3 spans 11 amino acids. The CDR3 loop is CAIWTGNEQFF. CDR3 nucleotide sequence: TGTGCCATTTGGACAGGAAATGAGCAGTTCTTC.

The V gene is TRBV4-1, the J gene TRBJ2-1; the D gene is possibly TRBD1 (6 bases). Trimming shortened V by 4 bases and J by 7 bases, and 14 bases separated the two germline ends. Per the germline V gene, CDR1 is MGHRA and CDR2 is YSYEKL. This CDR3 region has 14 residues. The CDR3 reads CASSLIGTSNEQFF. The CDR3 DNA sequence: TGCGCCAGCAGCCTAATCGGGACAAGTAATGAGCAGTTCTTC.

Concerning this clonotype: A much more abundant neighbour one base away suggests this may be a read error. The chain uses TRBV15 and TRBJ1-4; D may be TRBD1 (5 bases). CDR3 length: 16 amino acids. Germline values: CDR1 LNHNV, CDR2 YYDKDF (reference sequence). CDR3 loop: CATRRGGAGQDEKLFF. The CDR3 bases are TGTGCCACCAGAAGAGGAGGGGCAGGGCAGGATGAAAAACTGTTTTTT.

The chain links TRBV7-2 to TRBJ2-1, with 8 positions matching TRBD1. The CDR3 loop spans 16 amino acids. Germline CDR1 is SGHTA and CDR2 is FQGNSA. With V trimmed by 3 bases and J by 0 bases, 4 bases remained unmatched. CDR3 nucleotides: TGTGCCAGCAGCTTTGCTACAGGGGGCTCCTACAATGAGCAGTTCTTC. This codes for CASSFATGGSYNEQFF.

In its sample, this clonotype was seen many times. The V and J genes are TRBV6-1 and TRBJ1-5, with D hard to call. The CDR3 runs to 15 residues. Trimming pared 0 bases from V and 4 bases from J, leaving 10 bases between. CDR1 is MNHNS, CDR2 SASEGT, per germline. The CDR3 sequence: CASSEAGLRNQPQHF. In DNA form, the CDR3 reads TGTGCCAGCAGTGAAGCAGGGTTAAGGAATCAGCCCCAGCATTTT.

This clonotype was recorded at least ten times. The chain uses TRBV10-3 and TRBJ1-5; unclear D gene. The V and J ends lost 2 bases and 2 bases respectively, with 13 bases between them. The CDR3 contains 16 residues. Germline V gives CDR1 ENHRY, CDR2 SYGVKD. This CDR3 reads CAISEQSEGRNQPQHF. The CDR3 DNA reads as TGTGCCATCAGTGAGCAGTCTGAGGGCCGCAATCAGCCCCAGCATTTT.

The chain joins TRBV19 to TRBJ1-1; 7 nucleotides match TRBD1. V shed 7 bases, J shed 0 bases, and the junction held 5 bases outside the gene matches. Per the germline V gene, CDR1 is LNHDA and CDR2 is SQIVND (reference sequence). CDR3 size: 14 residues. This CDR3 is CASTLTGMNTEAFF. DNA of the CDR3: TGTGCCAGTACCTTGACAGGGATGAACACTGAAGCTTTCTTT. Based on the CDR3 plus reference TRBV19 and TRBJ1-1, the full variable domain is DGGITQSPKYLFRKEGQNVTLSCEQNLNHDAMYWYRQDPGQGLRLIYYSQIVNDFQKGDIAEGYSVSREKKESFPLTVTSAQKNPTAFYLCASTLTGMNTEAFFGQGTRLTVV.

With respect to this clonotype: Just one base apart from a much larger clone, this may be a read error. This sequence joins TRBV7-9 and TRBJ2-5, with 8 bases lining up with TRBD1. Germline CDR1 reads SEHNR; CDR2 reads FQNEAQ (reference sequence). The CDR3 extends over 15 amino acids. Trimming removed 5 bases from V and 0 bases from J; junction bases left unmatched: 5. The CDR3 nucleotides read TGTGCCAGCAGCCTGGGGACAGGTCACCAAGAGACCCAGTACTTC. Its translation is CASSLGTGHQETQYF.

V is TRBV10-2 and J is TRBJ1-2, with 11 bases identical to TRBD1. The ends lost 8 bases at V and 8 bases at J; junction bases unmatched: 4. This CDR3 comprises 12 residues. Germline V lookup: CDR1 WSHSY, CDR2 SAAADI. CDR3 nucleotides: TGCGCCAGCGGACAGGGGGCGCGAGGCTACACCTTC. Translated, it gives CASGQGARGYTF.

In this sample, this clonotype turned up a few times. This chain connects TRBV12-3 or TRBV12-4 to TRBJ1-2; D gene unclear. Trimming stripped 4 bases from V and 7 bases from J, with 16 bases between. The length of the CDR3 is 14 residues. CDR3 sequence (DNA): TGTGCCAGCAGTTGGGAGAACCCTTGGGGTGGCTACACCTTC. Its translation: CASSWENPWGGYTF.

The V call is TRBV9, the J call TRBJ2-1; perhaps TRBD1 as D (6 bases). CDR1 SGDLS and CDR2 YYNGEE come from the germline V gene. There are 12 residues in the CDR3. Trimming left V 3 bases short and J 7 bases short, with 8 bases between. CDR3 DNA sequence: TGTGCCAGCAGCGCAAGGGGGAATGAGCAGTTCTTC. Protein: CASSARGNEQFF.